The entry below describes one T cell receptor beta chain. At one end the junction does not follow the germline gene, possibly because of a read error. This specimen comes from a study of blood T cell repertoires in COVID-19. About the research overall: Samples came from the United States, Italy and Spain, spanning acute and convalescent COVID-19. Nucleic acid was either cDNA or gDNA, and it came from T cells, B-cell-depleted T cells, or PBMCs.

The age range of participants was 18 to 89 years, with residence in more than 20 US areas. Cohort assignment relied on participant-reported clinical history. Assay used: immunoSEQ multiplex PCR; TCRdb lists only in-frame clones, some missing. Of hundreds of thousands of clones listed, around 88% are singletons. CDR1 and CDR2 from the germline V gene are SSHAT and FNYEAQ (reference sequence). The CDR3 extends over 15 amino acids. This receptor was obtained from a woman in her fifties or sixties with acute COVID-19. The rearrangement links TRBV7-7 to TRBJ2-3, with TRBD2 identical over 9 bases. Input material: PBMCs or T cells enriched from blood (not recorded which). The DNA of the CDR3 is TGTGCTAGCAGCTCGGGACTAGCCCCCGGAGATACGCAGTATTTT. It encodes CASSSGLAPGDTQYF.